This entry features one T cell receptor (beta chain) sequence. Its antigen is not known. The sample originates from a study of vaccination effects on CD4 cells after COVID-19. Broader study findings: Marked clonal contraction of infection- and vaccine-induced clones was seen late after vaccination.

The CDR3 sequence is 14 residues long. CDR1 is MGHRA and CDR2 is YSYEKL in the germline V gene. V was cut by 2 bases and J by 6 bases, with 13 bases left in between. Clones were sequenced by immunoSEQ multiplex PCR, and TCRdb holds only the in-frame ones, with some missing. The data contain fewer than 70,000 clones, roughly 80% of them singletons. Antigen-specific CD4+ T cells were expanded (with viral peptide pools) by the ViraFEST assay ahead of sequencing. Following culture for approximately ten days, CD4+ T cells were isolated. The healthy vaccine recipients, who had no prior SARS-CoV-2 infection, showed negative nucleocapsid antibodies. Cultivation was performed at about 1.8 million PBMC per well with about 9 IU/ml IL-2 and around 10 ug/ml peptides added. Half-medium changes using IL-2 medium occurred on days 3 and 7.

This chain links TRBV4-1 with TRBJ1-2, with D possibly matching TRBD1 (6 bases). This TCR derives from a human donor who received a COVID-19 vaccine. The sequencing here drew on CD4+ T cells from PBMCs cultured with SARS-CoV-2 spike peptides, taken before COVID-19 vaccination. The CDR3 DNA reads TGCGCCAGCAGCCAAAACAGGGATTGGGATGGCTACACCTTC. This encodes CASSQNRDWDGYTF.